This record looks at one T cell receptor (beta chain) sequence and its context. When replicate PCRs were run on sorted subsets, they used about 200 ng DNA, about 30,000 T cell genomes. Profiling relied on immunoSEQ multiplex PCR, and the TCRdb table lists in-frame clones only, not all of them. The table lists roughly 2 million clones, roughly 95% of them singletons. These data come from a study of shared clonotypes between healthy human individuals. The CDR3 runs to 14 residues. In germline, CDR1 is SGHRS, CDR2 YFSETQ. V was pared by 2 bases and J by 3 bases, with 12 bases between. The chain uses TRBV5-1 and TRBJ2-7; D remains unclear. This receptor was taken from a man aged 18 to 29 in good health. Specimen: naive CD4+ T cells sorted from blood. Described subset: CD45RA+ positively selected. CDR3 amino acids: CASSLNREFYEQYF. The CDR3 DNA reads TGCGCCAGCAGCTTAAACAGAGAATTCTACGAGCAGTACTTC.